This paragraph covers one T cell receptor beta chain sequence. This table comes from immunoSEQ multiplex PCR, and its TCRdb copy is limited to in-frame clones, with some not included. The table has 150,000 to 180,000 clones, over 70% seen once; the top ten hold approximately 0.5%. The sample originates from a study of blood T cell repertoires in COVID-19. This CDR3 region has 14 residues. The J segment lost 7 bases and the V segment lost 7 bases, leaving 9 bases of the junction unmatched. CDR1 ENHRY and CDR2 SYGVKD come from the germline V gene. The rearrangement links TRBV10-3 to TRBJ2-2; the match to TRBD1 covers 7 bases. The clonotype originates from a man aged 60 to 69 with acute or convalescent COVID-19. The sequencing sample was made of peripheral blood. CDR3 bases: TGTGCCATCAATAACGACAGGGATGGCGGGGAGCTGTTTTTT. Protein: CAINNDRDGGELFF.